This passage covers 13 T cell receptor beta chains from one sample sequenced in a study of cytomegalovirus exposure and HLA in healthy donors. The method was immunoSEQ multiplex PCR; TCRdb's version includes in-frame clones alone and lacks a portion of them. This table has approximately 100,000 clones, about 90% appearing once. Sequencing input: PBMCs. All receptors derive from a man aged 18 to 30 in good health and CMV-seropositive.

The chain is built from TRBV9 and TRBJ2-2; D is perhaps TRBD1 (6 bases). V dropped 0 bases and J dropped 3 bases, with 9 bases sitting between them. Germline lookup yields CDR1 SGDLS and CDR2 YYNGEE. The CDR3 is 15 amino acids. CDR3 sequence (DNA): TGTGCCAGCAGCGTAGACAGGGCGGACACCGGGGAGCTGTTTTTT. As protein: CASSVDRADTGELFF.

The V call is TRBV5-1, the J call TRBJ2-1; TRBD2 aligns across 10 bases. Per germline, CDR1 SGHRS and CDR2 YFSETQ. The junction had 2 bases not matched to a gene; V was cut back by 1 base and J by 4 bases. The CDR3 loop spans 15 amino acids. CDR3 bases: TGCGCCAGCAGCTTGTCTAGCGGGGGTTACAATGAGCAGTTCTTC. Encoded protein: CASSLSSGGYNEQFF.

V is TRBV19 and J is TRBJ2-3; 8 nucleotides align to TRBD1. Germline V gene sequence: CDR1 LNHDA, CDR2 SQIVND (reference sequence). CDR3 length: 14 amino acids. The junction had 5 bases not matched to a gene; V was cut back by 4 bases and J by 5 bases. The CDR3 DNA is TGTGCCAGTAGTACGGACAGGGCTGGAGATACGCAGTATTTT. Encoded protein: CASSTDRAGDTQYF.

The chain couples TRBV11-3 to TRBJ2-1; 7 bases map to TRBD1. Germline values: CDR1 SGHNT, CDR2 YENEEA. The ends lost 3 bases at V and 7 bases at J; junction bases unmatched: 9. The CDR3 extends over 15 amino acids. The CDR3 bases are TGTGCCAGCAGCTTCGGAACAGGGGTAGGGAATGAGCAGTTCTTC. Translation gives CASSFGTGVGNEQFF. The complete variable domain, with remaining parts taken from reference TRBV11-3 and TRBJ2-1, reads EAGVVQSPRYKIIEKKQPVAFWCNPISGHNTLYWYLQNLGQGPELLIRYENEEAVDDSQLPKDRFSAERLKGVDSTLKIQPAELGDSAVYLCASSFGTGVGNEQFFGPGTRLTVL.

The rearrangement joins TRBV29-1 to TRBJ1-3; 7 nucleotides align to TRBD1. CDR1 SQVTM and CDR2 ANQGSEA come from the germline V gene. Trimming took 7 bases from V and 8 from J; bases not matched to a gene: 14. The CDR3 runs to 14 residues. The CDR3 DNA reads TGCAGCGCCACCGGACAGGCGGGTGTCGACACCATATATTTT. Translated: CSATGQAGVDTIYF.

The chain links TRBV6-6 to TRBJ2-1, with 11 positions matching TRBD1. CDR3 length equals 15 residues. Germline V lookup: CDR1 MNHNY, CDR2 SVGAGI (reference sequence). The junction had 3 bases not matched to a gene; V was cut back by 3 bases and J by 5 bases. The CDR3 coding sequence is TGTGCCAGCAGTTATGGACAGGGGGCCGACAATGAGCAGTTCTTC. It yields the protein CASSYGQGADNEQFF.

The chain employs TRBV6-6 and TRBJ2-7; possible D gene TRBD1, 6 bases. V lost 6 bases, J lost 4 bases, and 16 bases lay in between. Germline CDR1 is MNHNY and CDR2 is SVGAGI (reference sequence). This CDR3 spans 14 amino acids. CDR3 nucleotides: TGTGCCAGCAGCCCGGACAGAATAGCGTACGAGCAGTACTTC. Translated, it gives CASSPDRIAYEQYF.

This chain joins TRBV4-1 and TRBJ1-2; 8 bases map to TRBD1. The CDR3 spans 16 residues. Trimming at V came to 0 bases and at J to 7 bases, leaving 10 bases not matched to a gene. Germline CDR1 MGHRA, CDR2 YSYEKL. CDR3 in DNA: TGCGCCAGCAGCCAAGAAGCAACAGGGGGAATCGGTGGCTACACCTTC. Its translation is CASSQEATGGIGGYTF.

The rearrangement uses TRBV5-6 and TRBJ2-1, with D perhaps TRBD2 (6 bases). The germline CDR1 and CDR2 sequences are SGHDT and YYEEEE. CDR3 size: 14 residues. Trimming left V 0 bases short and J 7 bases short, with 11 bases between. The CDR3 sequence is CASSLEVGGNEQFF. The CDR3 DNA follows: TGTGCCAGCAGCTTGGAGGTTGGGGGGAATGAGCAGTTCTTC.

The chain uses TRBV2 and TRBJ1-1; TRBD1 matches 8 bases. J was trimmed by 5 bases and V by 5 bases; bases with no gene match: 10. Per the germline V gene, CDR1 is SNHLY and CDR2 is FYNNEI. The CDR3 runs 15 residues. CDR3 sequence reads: CASSQELQGGTEAFF. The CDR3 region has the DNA TGTGCCAGCAGTCAAGAATTACAGGGGGGGACTGAAGCTTTCTTT.

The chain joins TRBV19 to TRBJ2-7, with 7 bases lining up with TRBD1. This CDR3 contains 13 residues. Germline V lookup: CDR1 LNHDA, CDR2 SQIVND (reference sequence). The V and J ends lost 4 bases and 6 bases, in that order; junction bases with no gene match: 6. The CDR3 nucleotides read TGTGCCAGTAGTACGACCGGGACAGTCGAGCAGTACTTC. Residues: CASSTTGTVEQYF.

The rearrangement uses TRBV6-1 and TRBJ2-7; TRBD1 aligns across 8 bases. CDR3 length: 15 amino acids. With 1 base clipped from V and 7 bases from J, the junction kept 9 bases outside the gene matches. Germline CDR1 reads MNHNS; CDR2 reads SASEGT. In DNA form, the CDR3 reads TGTGCCAGCAGTGAAGATGAGACAGGGGTGTGGGAGCAGTACTTC. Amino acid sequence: CASSEDETGVWEQYF.

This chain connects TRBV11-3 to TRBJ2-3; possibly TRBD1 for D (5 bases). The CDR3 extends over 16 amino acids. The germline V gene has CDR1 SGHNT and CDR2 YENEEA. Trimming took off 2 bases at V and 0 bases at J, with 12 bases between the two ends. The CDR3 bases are TGTGCCAGCAGCTTAAGGTCAGGGTCTAGCACAGATACGCAGTATTTT. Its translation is CASSLRSGSSTDTQYF.